These 22 T cell receptor beta chains came from one sample sequenced in a study of OX40 agonist ivuxolimab in advanced cancers. Library construction relied on the immunoSEQ multiplex PCR assay. TCRdb obtained this table from immuneACCESS and retained in-frame rearrangements with V and J assigned. These tables miss some clones; where compared with another copy, unresolved V genes account for less than half of the shortfall, and the remainder is unexplained. Within this sample are around 66,000 clones, with 70% to 90% of them counted one time only. The top ten hold about 0.38% of the sample. The source was CD4+ or CD8+ T cells sorted from blood, collected in a trial of the OX40 agonist ivuxolimab. The receptors were sampled from an adult with an advanced solid tumor such as melanoma, head and neck, liver or kidney cancer.

The chain couples TRBV19 to TRBJ2-2, with D tentatively TRBD1 (6 bases). With 6 bases removed from V and 2 bases from J, the gap between germline ends came to 16 bases. The CDR3 consists of 16 residues. CDR1 is LNHDA and CDR2 is SQIVND in the germline V gene (reference sequence). CDR3: CASRYLQGINTGELFF. The CDR3 nucleotides are TGTGCCAGTAGATATCTACAGGGTATAAACACCGGGGAGCTGTTTTTT.

The chain has TRBV2 and TRBJ1-3, with D maybe TRBD1 (6 bases). The V gene's germline CDR1 is SNHLY and CDR2 FYNNEI. V lost 4 bases, J lost 0 bases, and 13 bases lay in between. CDR3 length: 16 amino acids. The CDR3, as DNA: TGTGCCAGCAGTGCCGGGACACTGTACTCTGGAAACACCATATATTTT. Encoded protein: CASSAGTLYSGNTIYF.

The genes are TRBV6-4 and TRBJ2-6, with a weak D call TRBD1 (5 bases). Deletions cut 6 bases from V and 5 bases from J, with 8 bases between. This CDR3 is 13 amino acids long. The V gene's germline CDR1 is MRHNA and CDR2 SNTAGT. The CDR3 DNA follows: TGTGCCAGCAGCATGGACAGGGCCAACGTCCTGACTTTC. Amino acids: CASSMDRANVLTF.

The J gene is TRBJ1-2, the V gene TRBV6-5; a weak D match, TRBD1 (5 bases). V was clipped by 5 bases and J by 5 bases, with 12 bases between them. The CDR3 runs to 13 residues. Germline CDR1 MNHEY, CDR2 SVGAGI. The CDR3 DNA reads as TGTGCCAGCAGTAAAGACGGGGGATATGGCTACACCTTC. Residues: CASSKDGGYGYTF.

The chain employs TRBV18 and TRBJ1-3; D unresolved. The germline gives CDR1 KGHSH, CDR2 LQKENI. V was shortened by 7 bases and J by 2 bases, with 12 bases between the two germline ends. CDR3 size: 14 residues. The CDR3 DNA reads as TGTGCCAGCTGCTGCTGGGTTCCTGGAAACACCATATATTTT. Translation gives CASCCWVPGNTIYF.

The V and J genes are TRBV7-8 and TRBJ1-1, with D possibly TRBD1 on 6 matching bases. The germline CDR1 and CDR2 sequences are SGHVS and FQNEAQ. Trimming left V 5 bases short and J 4 bases short, with 17 bases between. This CDR3 has 15 amino acids. The CDR3 protein is CASSPPWFRGTEAFF. The CDR3, as DNA: TGTGCCAGCAGCCCTCCTTGGTTCAGGGGCACTGAAGCTTTCTTT.

This clone appeared a few times. This chain joins TRBV4-2 and TRBJ1-1, with D uncertain. The V gene lost 4 bases and the J gene lost 0 bases, with 6 bases spanning the gap. This CDR3 is 13 amino acids long. The germline V gene has CDR1 LGHNA and CDR2 YNFKEQ. The CDR3 DNA reads as TGTGCCAGCAGCCGGTCCATGAACACTGAAGCTTTCTTT. This encodes CASSRSMNTEAFF.

This chain joins TRBV5-4 and TRBJ1-2; D gene ambiguous. CDR3 size: 15 residues. Germline V gene data show CDR1 as SGHNT and CDR2 as YYREEE (reference sequence). The V gene lost 7 bases and the J gene lost 11 bases, with 27 bases spanning the gap. CDR3: CASGAVGRPLGSYTF. Here the CDR3 DNA reads TGTGCCAGCGGAGCGGTAGGACGTCCGTTGGGATCTTACACCTTC.

The V gene is TRBV23-1, the J gene TRBJ1-6; tentatively, D is TRBD1 (5 bases). TRBV23-1 is classed as an ORF, of uncertain function. Trimming stripped 3 bases from V and 5 bases from J, with 14 bases between. The CDR3 consists of 16 residues. CDR3 protein: CASSHSARDDNSPLHF. CDR3 sequence (DNA): TGCGCCAGCAGTCATTCGGCCCGGGACGATAATTCACCCCTCCACTTT.

V usage is TRBV5-6 and J usage is TRBJ2-3; D is perhaps TRBD2 (6 bases). The V end was cut by 4 bases, the J end by 1 base, with 16 bases between. CDR1 is SGHDT, CDR2 YYEEEE, per germline. This CDR3 is built from 16 residues. The CDR3 loop reads CASSPGLKRRTDTQYF. CDR3 in DNA: TGTGCCAGCAGCCCGGGACTTAAGCGGCGCACAGATACGCAGTATTTT.

The chain couples TRBV6-5 to TRBJ1-6; 7 bases match TRBD1. V gave up 6 bases and J gave up 5 bases; unmatched junction bases: 4. This CDR3 comprises 14 residues. Per germline, CDR1 MNHEY and CDR2 SVGAGI. CDR3 nucleotide sequence: TGTGCCAGCAGAGGGGACAGTAATAATTCACCCCTCCACTTT. Encoded protein: CASRGDSNNSPLHF.

In this sample, this clone turned up a few times. The chain has TRBV19 and TRBJ1-2; 9 nucleotides agree with TRBD1. CDR1 is LNHDA, CDR2 SQIVND, per germline (reference sequence). This CDR3 has 14 residues. The J segment lost 6 bases and the V segment lost 7 bases, leaving 9 bases of the junction unmatched. DNA of the CDR3: TGTGCCAGTACTCGGACAGGGGAGGAGAATGGCTACACCTTC. Its protein product is CASTRTGEENGYTF.

This chain joins TRBV5-4 and TRBJ1-6; TRBD1 matches at 7 bases. After removal of 4 bases from V and 7 bases from J, the junction contained 14 bases not matched to a gene. Germline CDR1 is SGHNT and CDR2 is YYREEE (reference sequence). CDR3 length: 17 residues. The CDR3 spells CASSVGTERTLNSPLHF. The CDR3 nucleotides are TGTGCCAGCAGCGTCGGGACAGAACGTACTTTGAATTCACCCCTCCACTTT. Drawing the rest from reference TRBV5-4 and TRBJ1-6, the complete variable domain is ETGVTQSPTHLIKTRGQQVTLRCSSQSGHNTVSWYQQALGQGPQFIFQYYREEENGRGNFPPRFSGLQFPNYSSELNVNALELDDSALYLCASSVGTERTLNSPLHFGNGTRLTVT.

V is TRBV7-2 and J is TRBJ1-1; TRBD1 agrees at 11 bases. After removal of 7 bases from V and 5 bases from J, the junction contained 15 bases not matched to a gene. The CDR3 covers 17 residues. From germline, CDR1 is SGHTA and CDR2 FQGNSA. The CDR3 protein is CASTRYSGTGGGTEAFF. The DNA for the CDR3 is TGTGCCAGCACCCGATACTCCGGGACAGGGGGAGGTACTGAAGCTTTCTTT. Combining the CDR3 with reference TRBV7-2 and TRBJ1-1 gives the whole variable domain GAGVSQSPSNKVTEKGKDVELRCDPISGHTALYWYRQSLGQGLEFLIYFQGNSAPDKSGLPSDRFSAERTGGSVSTLTIQRTQQEDSAVYLCASTRYSGTGGGTEAFFGQGTRLTVV.

The V call is TRBV6-5, the J call TRBJ2-5; D unclear. The CDR3 extends over 12 amino acids. V was shortened by 8 bases and J by 1 base, with 8 bases between the two germline ends. The germline CDR1 and CDR2 sequences are MNHEY and SVGAGI. The CDR3 nucleotides read TGTGCCAGCGGCACAGCCCAAGAGACCCAGTACTTC. This sequence encodes CASGTAQETQYF.

The chain joins TRBV29-1 to TRBJ1-1; TRBD1 is a possible D gene (5 bases). Germline-derived CDR1 and CDR2 are SQVTM and ANQGSEA. CDR3 length: 15 residues. The ends were cut back, 1 base at V and 0 bases at J, with 12 bases in the middle. CDR3: CSVEGGTVMNTEAFF. CDR3 in DNA: TGCAGCGTTGAAGGGGGGACGGTCATGAACACTGAAGCTTTCTTT.

This chain connects TRBV2 to TRBJ1-6; 10 positions agree with TRBD1. The CDR3 is made up of 16 amino acids. Germline V CDR1 and CDR2: SNHLY, FYNNEI. Trimming cost V 6 bases and J 7 bases; bases outside gene matches: 9. This CDR3 reads CASRPRQGAGNSPLHF. The CDR3 region has the DNA TGTGCCAGCAGGCCTAGACAGGGGGCAGGGAATTCACCCCTCCACTTT.

The rearrangement joins TRBV7-9 to TRBJ2-7; D possibly matches TRBD1 or TRBD2 (5 bases each). V lost 2 bases and J lost 0, with 8 bases in between. The germline V gene has CDR1 SEHNR and CDR2 FQNEAQ (reference sequence). The CDR3 has 14 amino acids. The chain's CDR3 is CASSLRDLSYEQYF. Written as DNA, the CDR3 is TGTGCCAGCAGCTTAAGGGACCTCTCCTACGAGCAGTACTTC.

This clone appeared once. The chain links TRBV6-4 to TRBJ1-3; D not certain. Germline CDR1 reads MRHNA; CDR2 reads SNTAGT. V was cut by 8 bases and J by 2 bases, with 13 bases left in between. The CDR3 loop spans 14 amino acids. CDR3 sequence: CASGGQFTGNTIYF. CDR3 nucleotides: TGTGCCAGCGGAGGGCAGTTCACTGGAAACACCATATATTTT.

DNA for the CDR3: TGTGCCAGCAGCCATGGGGGGCCAGACTTGAACGAGCAGTACTTC. Translated: CASSHGGPDLNEQYF. This rearrangement joins TRBV7-9 to TRBJ2-7; TRBD1 or TRBD2 may be the D gene (6 bases each). V lost 5 bases and J 5 bases, leaving 19 bases between the germline ends. In germline, CDR1 is SEHNR, CDR2 FQNEAQ (reference sequence). The length of the CDR3 is 15 residues.

The V and J genes are TRBV5-1 and TRBJ2-7; TRBD2 aligns across 7 bases. Trimming removed 4 bases from V and 3 bases from J; junction bases left unmatched: 7. The CDR3 runs 14 residues. Per the germline V gene, CDR1 is SGHRS and CDR2 is YFSETQ. Written as DNA, the CDR3 is TGCGCCAGCAGCCTGGCGACTAGCAACTACGAGCAGTACTTC. Protein sequence: CASSLATSNYEQYF.

The count of this clone is one. The gene calls are TRBV5-1 and TRBJ1-1, with a tentative D call TRBD1 (5 bases). Per germline, CDR1 SGHRS and CDR2 YFSETQ. The CDR3 is 15 amino acids. Trimming cost V 4 bases and J 1 base, with 14 bases left between them. The CDR3 protein is CASSPANTGNTEAFF. The CDR3 DNA reads as TGCGCCAGCAGCCCCGCAAACACAGGGAACACTGAAGCTTTCTTT.